Listed below are T cell receptor beta chains from one sample, sequenced in a study of CD8+CD57+ T cells in acquired aplastic anemia. One entry per CDR3 protein, called by TCRdb with MiXCR from the reads. Seen here are 80,000 to 100,000 distinct CDR3 sequences, 55% to 80% observed once, and the top ten hold 65%. Source material: sorted CD4+, CD8+, or CD8+CD57+ T cells (not recorded which) from PBMCs. The receptors originated from a human donor with aplastic anemia. Both conserved end residues are part of each CDR3. The order of the fields is J gene, D gene, V gene, clone size, CDR3 DNA, CDR3 protein. The D gene is left open where the match is weak. Clone size, where shown, is once, few, many, or a class for clones that have expanded.

j_call: TRBJ2-7; d_call: -; v_call: TRBV2; clone_size: -; cdr3_nt: TGTGCCACCCAGCAGACTAGAAGCTCCTACGAGCAGTACTTC; cdr3_aa: CATQQTRSSYEQYF
j_call: TRBJ1-2; d_call: TRBD1; v_call: TRBV19; clone_size: -; cdr3_nt: TGTGCCACTCACAAGGGGGCTGGTGGCTATGGCTACACCTTC; cdr3_aa: CATHKGAGGYGYTF
j_call: TRBJ2-1; d_call: -; v_call: TRBV20-1; clone_size: -; cdr3_nt: TGCAGTGCCCGGCGCACTAGCAGCAACTGGGATGAGCAGTTCTTC; cdr3_aa: CSARRTSSNWDEQFF
j_call: TRBJ1-2; d_call: -; v_call: TRBV24-1; clone_size: -; cdr3_nt: TGTGCCACCAGTGAGGACGGAAACTATGGCTACACCTTC; cdr3_aa: CATSEDGNYGYTF
j_call: TRBJ1-2; d_call: -; v_call: TRBV9; clone_size: -; cdr3_nt: TGTGCCAGCAGGCCGGGGTTGGGGGTGGACTATGGCTACACCTTC; cdr3_aa: CASRPGLGVDYGYTF
j_call: TRBJ2-7; d_call: TRBD1; v_call: TRBV2; clone_size: -; cdr3_nt: TGTGCCAGCTCGGGACAGGGGGGAGGCTACGAGCAGTACTTC; cdr3_aa: CASSGQGGGYEQYF
j_call: TRBJ2-3; d_call: -; v_call: TRBV20-1; clone_size: -; cdr3_nt: TGCAGTGCCCGAGCCGGACTACCTAGCACAGATACGCAGTATTTT; cdr3_aa: CSARAGLPSTDTQYF
j_call: TRBJ2-5; d_call: -; v_call: TRBV7-9; clone_size: -; cdr3_nt: TGTGCCAGCAGGCCTGACCAGTACCAAGAGACCCAGTACTTC; cdr3_aa: CASRPDQYQETQYF
j_call: TRBJ1-2; d_call: -; v_call: TRBV2; clone_size: many; cdr3_nt: TGTGCCAGCAATTACAGGGCCGCCAAATATGGCTACACCTTC; cdr3_aa: CASNYRAAKYGYTF
j_call: TRBJ2-1; d_call: -; v_call: TRBV20-1; clone_size: -; cdr3_nt: TGCAGTGCTAGAAGTATGGGGTTTGGTGAGCAGTTCTTC; cdr3_aa: CSARSMGFGEQFF
j_call: TRBJ2-5; d_call: -; v_call: TRBV19; clone_size: -; cdr3_nt: TGTGCCAGTAGTATAACCTCCTCCCAGACCCAGTACTTC; cdr3_aa: CASSITSSQTQYF
j_call: TRBJ1-3; d_call: -; v_call: TRBV7-8; clone_size: -; cdr3_nt: TGTGCCAGCAGCTTAGTTCTATCAGGGCTCTCTGGAACCACCATATATTTT; cdr3_aa: CASSLVLSGLSGTTIYF
j_call: TRBJ2-2; d_call: -; v_call: TRBV13; clone_size: -; cdr3_nt: TGTGCCAGCAGCTTAGAACTGTGGGCCGGGGAGCTGTTTTTT; cdr3_aa: CASSLELWAGELFF
j_call: TRBJ2-5; d_call: TRBD2; v_call: TRBV24-1; clone_size: -; cdr3_nt: TGTGCCACCAGTGATCCCGGGAGGATGGGAGAGACCCAGTACTTC; cdr3_aa: CATSDPGRMGETQYF
j_call: TRBJ1-1; d_call: -; v_call: TRBV29-1; clone_size: -; cdr3_nt: TGCAGCGTTGAAGACGGGATGAACACTGAAGCTTTCTTT; cdr3_aa: CSVEDGMNTEAFF
j_call: TRBJ2-5; d_call: TRBD1; v_call: TRBV20-1; clone_size: few; cdr3_nt: TGCAGTGTCGCACAGGGGACAGAGACCCAGTACTTC; cdr3_aa: CSVAQGTETQYF
j_call: TRBJ2-1; d_call: -; v_call: TRBV12-3/TRBV12-4; clone_size: many; cdr3_nt: TGTGCCAGCAGTTTTGGCGGTAAGGGTGGCTATGAGCAGTTCTTC; cdr3_aa: CASSFGGKGGYEQFF
j_call: TRBJ1-2; d_call: -; v_call: TRBV7-8; clone_size: few; cdr3_nt: TGTGCCAGCAGCCCCGGGCAGGGCTATGGCTACACCTTC; cdr3_aa: CASSPGQGYGYTF
j_call: TRBJ1-6; d_call: -; v_call: TRBV5-4; clone_size: -; cdr3_nt: TGTGCCAGCAGTGGGTTAGGGTTTTCACCCCTCCACTTT; cdr3_aa: CASSGLGFSPLHF
j_call: TRBJ2-7; d_call: TRBD2; v_call: TRBV2; clone_size: -; cdr3_nt: TGTGCCAGCCGGACTAGCGCCTACGAGCAGTACTTC; cdr3_aa: CASRTSAYEQYF
j_call: TRBJ1-1; d_call: -; v_call: TRBV7-9; clone_size: many; cdr3_nt: TGTGCCAGCAGCTTATCAGAAGGGAGAGTCACTGAAGCTTTCTTT; cdr3_aa: CASSLSEGRVTEAFF
j_call: TRBJ2-1; d_call: TRBD1; v_call: TRBV24-1; clone_size: -; cdr3_nt: TGTGCCACCAGTGAGTCGGGACAGGGGGCTATGGAGCAGTTCTTC; cdr3_aa: CATSESGQGAMEQFF
j_call: TRBJ2-7; d_call: -; v_call: TRBV7-8; clone_size: -; cdr3_nt: TGTGCCAGCAGCTCTTCCTACTACGAGCAGTACTTC; cdr3_aa: CASSSSYYEQYF
j_call: TRBJ2-1; d_call: TRBD2; v_call: TRBV2; clone_size: -; cdr3_nt: TGTGCCAGCAGTGGACTAGCGGGGTCGTCCAATGAGCAATTCTTC; cdr3_aa: CASSGLAGSSNEQFF
j_call: TRBJ2-5; d_call: TRBD1; v_call: TRBV7-8; clone_size: -; cdr3_nt: TGTGCCAGCAGCCCTCCGACAGGGTTCGAGACCCAGTACTTC; cdr3_aa: CASSPPTGFETQYF
j_call: TRBJ1-5; d_call: -; v_call: TRBV5-6; clone_size: -; cdr3_nt: TGTGCCAGCAGCCGGCGGACAAGCAATCAGCCCCAGCATTTT; cdr3_aa: CASSRRTSNQPQHF
j_call: TRBJ2-5; d_call: -; v_call: TRBV2; clone_size: few; cdr3_nt: TGTGCCAGCATCATCCGGGACTCGAGTTACTTC; cdr3_aa: CASIIRDSSYF
j_call: TRBJ1-6; d_call: TRBD1; v_call: TRBV15; clone_size: -; cdr3_nt: TGTGCCACCAGCAGGGAAGTGGCAGGGGGCCGTTATTCACCCCTCCACTTT; cdr3_aa: CATSREVAGGRYSPLHF
j_call: TRBJ2-7; d_call: -; v_call: TRBV6-6; clone_size: once; cdr3_nt: TGTGCCAGCAGTTTTTCACACGAGCAGTACTTC; cdr3_aa: CASSFSHEQYF
j_call: TRBJ2-7; d_call: -; v_call: TRBV7-9; clone_size: -; cdr3_nt: TGTGCCAGCAGCTTAGGTTCCAGGGAAGAGGAGCAGTACTTC; cdr3_aa: CASSLGSREEEQYF
j_call: TRBJ1-1; d_call: -; v_call: TRBV2; clone_size: -; cdr3_nt: TGTGCCAGCAGTGACCCCGCACAGGGTTGGAACACTGAAGCTTTCTTT; cdr3_aa: CASSDPAQGWNTEAFF
j_call: TRBJ2-7; d_call: -; v_call: TRBV20-1; clone_size: -; cdr3_nt: TGCAGTGCCACTCCAGAATACTCCTACGAGCAGTACTTC; cdr3_aa: CSATPEYSYEQYF
j_call: TRBJ1-1; d_call: -; v_call: TRBV24-1; clone_size: -; cdr3_nt: TGTGCCACCAGTGATTTTGGTCTAGGCGAGGGAGCTTTCTTT; cdr3_aa: CATSDFGLGEGAFF
j_call: TRBJ2-5; d_call: -; v_call: TRBV19; clone_size: -; cdr3_nt: TGTGCCAGCCGACAAGCCGGGGAGACCCAGTACTTC; cdr3_aa: CASRQAGETQYF
j_call: TRBJ2-7; d_call: TRBD2; v_call: TRBV7-9; clone_size: -; cdr3_nt: TGTGCCAGCACCGGACTAGCGGGGGTTGAGCAGTACTTC; cdr3_aa: CASTGLAGVEQYF
j_call: TRBJ1-2; d_call: -; v_call: TRBV7-8; clone_size: -; cdr3_nt: TGTGCCAGCAGCTTAGAAGTGGGCTATGGCTACACCTTC; cdr3_aa: CASSLEVGYGYTF
j_call: TRBJ2-3; d_call: -; v_call: TRBV2; clone_size: -; cdr3_nt: TGTGCCAGCGAGCAACAGCGGGTCACAGATACGCAGTATTTT; cdr3_aa: CASEQQRVTDTQYF
j_call: TRBJ2-7; d_call: TRBD2; v_call: TRBV15; clone_size: -; cdr3_nt: TGTGCCACCAGCAGAGATTTTGGCGGGAGAGTGGGCTACGAGCAGTACTTC; cdr3_aa: CATSRDFGGRVGYEQYF
j_call: TRBJ1-5; d_call: -; v_call: TRBV7-6; clone_size: -; cdr3_nt: TGTGCCAGCAGCTCTAGAAATCAGCCCCAGCATTTT; cdr3_aa: CASSSRNQPQHF
j_call: TRBJ1-6; d_call: -; v_call: TRBV7-8; clone_size: -; cdr3_nt: TGTGCCAGCAGCGTAGAAGTAGCGTCAGGGAATTCACCCCTCCACTTT; cdr3_aa: CASSVEVASGNSPLHF
j_call: TRBJ2-7; d_call: -; v_call: TRBV6-2/TRBV6-3; clone_size: -; cdr3_nt: TGTGCCAGCAGTTACTCGTTTGGGTACGAGCAGTACTTC; cdr3_aa: CASSYSFGYEQYF
j_call: TRBJ1-6; d_call: TRBD1; v_call: TRBV7-2; clone_size: few; cdr3_nt: TGTGCCAGCAGCCCGGGACAGGGGAATTCACCCCTCCACTTT; cdr3_aa: CASSPGQGNSPLHF
j_call: TRBJ2-7; d_call: -; v_call: TRBV5-6; clone_size: -; cdr3_nt: TGTGCCAGCAGCCAGGATCGGCCATACGAGCAGTACTTC; cdr3_aa: CASSQDRPYEQYF
j_call: TRBJ1-2; d_call: -; v_call: TRBV24-1; clone_size: -; cdr3_nt: TGTGCCACCAGTGATTACCAGTCCAGGGGTGGCGGCTACACCTTC; cdr3_aa: CATSDYQSRGGGYTF
j_call: TRBJ2-3; d_call: TRBD2; v_call: TRBV29-1; clone_size: few; cdr3_nt: TGCAGCGTTGACGCGGGAGGGGGCACAGATACGCAGTATTTT; cdr3_aa: CSVDAGGGTDTQYF
j_call: TRBJ1-1; d_call: -; v_call: TRBV10-1; clone_size: once; cdr3_nt: TGCGCCAGCAGTGAGGCGTTCCTAAGTGAAGCTTTCTTT; cdr3_aa: CASSEAFLSEAFF
j_call: TRBJ2-7; d_call: TRBD1; v_call: TRBV15; clone_size: many; cdr3_nt: TGTGCCACCAGCAGAGAGACAGGGGTCTTAGAGCAGTACTTC; cdr3_aa: CATSRETGVLEQYF
j_call: TRBJ2-1; d_call: -; v_call: TRBV3-1; clone_size: few; cdr3_nt: TGTGCCAGCAGCCCTGGCTTCGGGAATGAGCAGTTCTTC; cdr3_aa: CASSPGFGNEQFF
j_call: TRBJ2-7; d_call: -; v_call: TRBV29-1; clone_size: -; cdr3_nt: TGCAGCGTCGAAGCAGTAGGGGAGACGTCCTACGAGCAGTACTTC; cdr3_aa: CSVEAVGETSYEQYF
j_call: TRBJ2-7; d_call: -; v_call: TRBV29-1; clone_size: -; cdr3_nt: TGCAGCGTTGGATCGGTCTACTCCTACGAGCAGTACTTC; cdr3_aa: CSVGSVYSYEQYF
j_call: TRBJ2-7; d_call: -; v_call: TRBV10-3; clone_size: -; cdr3_nt: TGTGCCATCAGTGGGATTAGCGGAGCGGTGCAGTACTTC; cdr3_aa: CAISGISGAVQYF
j_call: TRBJ2-7; d_call: TRBD1; v_call: TRBV20-1; clone_size: -; cdr3_nt: TGCAGTGCAACTTCGGGACAGACACTGACCTACGAGCAGTACTTC; cdr3_aa: CSATSGQTLTYEQYF
j_call: TRBJ2-1; d_call: -; v_call: TRBV10-1; clone_size: -; cdr3_nt: TGCGCCAGCAGTGAGTCTAGCAATGAGCAGTTCTTC; cdr3_aa: CASSESSNEQFF
j_call: TRBJ2-1; d_call: -; v_call: TRBV11-2; clone_size: -; cdr3_nt: TGTGCCAGCAGCCCGGAAATTTTATACAATGAGCAGTTCTTC; cdr3_aa: CASSPEILYNEQFF